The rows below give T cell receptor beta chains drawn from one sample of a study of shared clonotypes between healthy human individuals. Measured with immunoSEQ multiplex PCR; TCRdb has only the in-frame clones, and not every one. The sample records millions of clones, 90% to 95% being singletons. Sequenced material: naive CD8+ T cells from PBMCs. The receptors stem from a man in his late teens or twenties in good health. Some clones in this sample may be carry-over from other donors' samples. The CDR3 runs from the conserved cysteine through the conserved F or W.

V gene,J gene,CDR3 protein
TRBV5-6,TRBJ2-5,CASSLAAGSGETQYF
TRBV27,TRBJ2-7,CASRRPLDREQYF
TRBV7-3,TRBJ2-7,CASSLGLAGAYEQYF
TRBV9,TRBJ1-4,CASSARTGDEKLFF
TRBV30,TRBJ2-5,CAWSWGQGTPRETQYF
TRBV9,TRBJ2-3,CASSLKQGYQPVTDTQYF
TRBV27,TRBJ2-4,CASSYDRGNIQYF
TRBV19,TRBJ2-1,CASSIAGVYNEQFF
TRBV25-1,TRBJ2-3,CASQTGGITDTQYF
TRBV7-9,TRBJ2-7,CASSLAGIGNEQYF
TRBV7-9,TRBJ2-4,CASTSSRGLAKNIQYF
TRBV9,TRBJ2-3,CASSEWQFSDTQYF
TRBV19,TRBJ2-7,CASSPLTETGFYEQYF
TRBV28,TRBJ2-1,CASSSFSGIKGPEQFF
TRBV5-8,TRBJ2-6,CASSLLFPRQSPGANVLTF
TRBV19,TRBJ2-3,CASSIWARGGLGTQYF
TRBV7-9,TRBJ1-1,CASTQRGRDHEAFF
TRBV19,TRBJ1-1,CASTKGTVEAFF
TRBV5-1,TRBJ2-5,CASSPKSGGLGEETQYF
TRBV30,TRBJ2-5,CAWRGGNQETQYF
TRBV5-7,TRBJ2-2,CASSLYGVKGGELFF
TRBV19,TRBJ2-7,CASSIFGQLFYEQYF
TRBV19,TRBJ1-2,CASSDDRGDGYTF
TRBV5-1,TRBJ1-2,CASSESGGYGYTF
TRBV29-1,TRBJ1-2,CSVVGGFLGYTF
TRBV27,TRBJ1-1,CFSGSIPREAFF
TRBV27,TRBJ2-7,CASRAGVRDYEQYF
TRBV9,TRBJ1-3,CASSVEARENTIYF
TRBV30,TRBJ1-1,CAWSVVSPEAFF
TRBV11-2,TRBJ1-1,CASSHTEAFF
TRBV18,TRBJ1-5,CASSLSAGNQPQHF
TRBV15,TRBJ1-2,CATSRTDRFNYGYTF
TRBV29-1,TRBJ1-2,CSVEWSRFDGYTF
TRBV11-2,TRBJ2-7,CASSSGRTYEQYF
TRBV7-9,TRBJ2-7,CASSLAFVSGEQYF
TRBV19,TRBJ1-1,CASSLKHKNTEAFF
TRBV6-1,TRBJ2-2,CASSEWQLSNTGELFF
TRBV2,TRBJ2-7,CASSEYLSPEQYF
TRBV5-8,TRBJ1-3,CASRREGSSSGNTIYF
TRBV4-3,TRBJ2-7,CASSQGGRGYEQYF
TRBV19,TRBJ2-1,CASSIDAGEQFF
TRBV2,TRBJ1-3,CASSEGRIIGNTIYF
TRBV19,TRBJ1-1,CASSIGQAEEATEAFF
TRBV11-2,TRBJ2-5,CASSLGNGLGETQYF
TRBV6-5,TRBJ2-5,CASRWTGEETQYF
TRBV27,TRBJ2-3,CASSLSADTQYF
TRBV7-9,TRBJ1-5,CASSLGGVNQPQHF
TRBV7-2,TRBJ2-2,CASSWGTLRNTGELFF
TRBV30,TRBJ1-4,CADGGTGATNEKLFF